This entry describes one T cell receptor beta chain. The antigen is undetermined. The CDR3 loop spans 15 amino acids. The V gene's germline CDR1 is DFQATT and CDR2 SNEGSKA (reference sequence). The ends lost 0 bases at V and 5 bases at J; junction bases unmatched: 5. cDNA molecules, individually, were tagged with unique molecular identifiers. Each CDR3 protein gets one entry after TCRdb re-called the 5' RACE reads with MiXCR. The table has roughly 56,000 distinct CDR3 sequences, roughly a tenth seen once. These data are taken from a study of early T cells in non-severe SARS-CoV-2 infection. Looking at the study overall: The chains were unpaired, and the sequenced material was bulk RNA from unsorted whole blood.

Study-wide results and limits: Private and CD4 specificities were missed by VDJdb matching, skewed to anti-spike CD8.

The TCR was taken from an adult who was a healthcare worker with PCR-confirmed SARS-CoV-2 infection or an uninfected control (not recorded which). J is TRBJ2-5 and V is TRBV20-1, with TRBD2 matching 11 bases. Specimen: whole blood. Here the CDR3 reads CSAREGSGGAETQYF. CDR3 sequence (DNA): TGCAGTGCTAGAGAGGGTAGCGGGGGGGCGGAGACCCAGTACTTC.